The clone carrying this T cell receptor beta chain was seen only once. The target antigen is unknown. The data originate from a study of cytomegalovirus exposure and HLA in healthy donors. Across the study: Among the 350 to 400 donors who were genotyped, about 80% fell in the genetic ancestry cluster that is associated with self-reported Caucasian donors. Study-wide results and caveats: Through in vitro validation, a few CMV-associated chains were shown to be specific for CMV antigens. The authors judged a highly shared variant cluster likely a sequencing artifact. Presence/absence analyses supposed approximately even sequencing depth among donors.

CDR1 is MNHNS and CDR2 is SASEGT in the germline V gene. V dropped 3 bases and J dropped 1 base, with 7 bases sitting between them. This CDR3 spans 14 amino acids. With 60 Vbeta and 13 Jbeta primers, the PCR was carried out. Data came from immunoSEQ multiplex PCR; TCRdb stores just in-frame clones and leaves some out. There are about 100,000 clones in the sample; approximately 81% occur only once, and approximately 2% lies in the top ten. The sample consisted of PBMCs. V and J are TRBV6-1 and TRBJ1-5; D unclear. This TCR was recovered from a man in his thirties or forties in good health and CMV-seronegative. The CDR3 sequence: CASSEIGSNQPQHF. Written as DNA, the CDR3 is TGTGCCAGCAGTGAGATTGGCAGCAATCAGCCCCAGCATTTT.